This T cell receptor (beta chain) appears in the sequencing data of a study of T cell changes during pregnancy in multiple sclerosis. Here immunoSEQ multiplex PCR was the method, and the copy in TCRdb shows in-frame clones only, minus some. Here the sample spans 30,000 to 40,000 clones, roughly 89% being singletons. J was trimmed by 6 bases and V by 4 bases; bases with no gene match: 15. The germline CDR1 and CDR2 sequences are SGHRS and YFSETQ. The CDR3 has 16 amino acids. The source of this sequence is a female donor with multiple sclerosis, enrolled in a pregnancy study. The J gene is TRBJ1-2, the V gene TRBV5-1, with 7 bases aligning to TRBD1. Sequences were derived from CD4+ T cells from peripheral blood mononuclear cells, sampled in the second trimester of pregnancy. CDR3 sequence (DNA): TGCGCCAGCAGCGACCTGACTCCCCGGGGACAGCATGGCTACACCTTC. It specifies CASSDLTPRGQHGYTF. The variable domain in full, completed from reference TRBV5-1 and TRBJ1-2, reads KAGVTQTPRYLIKTRGQQVTLSCSPISGHRSVSWYQQTPGQGLQFLFEYFSETQRNKGNFPGRFSGRQFSNSRSEMNVSTLELGDSALYLCASSDLTPRGQHGYTFGSGTRLTVV.